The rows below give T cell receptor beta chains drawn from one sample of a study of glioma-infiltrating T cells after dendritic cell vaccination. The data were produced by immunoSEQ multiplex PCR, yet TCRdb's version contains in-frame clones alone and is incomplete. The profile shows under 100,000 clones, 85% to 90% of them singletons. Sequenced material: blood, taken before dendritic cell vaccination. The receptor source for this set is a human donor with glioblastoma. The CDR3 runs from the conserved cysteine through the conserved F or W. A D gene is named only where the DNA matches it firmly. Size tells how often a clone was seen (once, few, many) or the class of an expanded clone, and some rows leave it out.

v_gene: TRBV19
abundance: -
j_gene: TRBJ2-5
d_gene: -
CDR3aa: CASSGQMEVETQYF
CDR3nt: TGTGCCAGTAGTGGGCAGATGGAGGTGGAGACCCAGTACTTC

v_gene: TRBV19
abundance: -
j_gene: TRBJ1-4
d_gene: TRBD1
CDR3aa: CATRPGGNEKLFF
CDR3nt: TGTGCCACCCGGCCAGGGGGAAATGAAAAACTGTTTTTT

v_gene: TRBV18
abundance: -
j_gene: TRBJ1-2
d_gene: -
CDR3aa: CASSQDRNYGYTF
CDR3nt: TGTGCCAGCTCACAGGACAGAAACTATGGCTACACCTTC

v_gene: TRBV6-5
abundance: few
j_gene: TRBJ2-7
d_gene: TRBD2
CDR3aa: CASVAGVNYEQYF
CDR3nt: TGTGCCAGTGTAGCGGGAGTAAATTACGAGCAGTACTTC

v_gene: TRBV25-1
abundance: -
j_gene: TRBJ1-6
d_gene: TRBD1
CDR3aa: CASRPDRDNSPLHF
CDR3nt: TGTGCCAGCAGACCTGACAGGGATAATTCACCCCTCCACTTT

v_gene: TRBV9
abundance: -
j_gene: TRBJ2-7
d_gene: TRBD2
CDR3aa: CASSEGTSGSYEQYF
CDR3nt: TGTGCCAGCAGCGAGGGGACTAGCGGCTCCTACGAGCAGTACTTC

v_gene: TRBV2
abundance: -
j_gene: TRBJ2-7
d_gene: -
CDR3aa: CASNNGQWIVEQYF
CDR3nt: TGTGCCAGCAACAACGGACAGTGGATTGTTGAGCAGTACTTC

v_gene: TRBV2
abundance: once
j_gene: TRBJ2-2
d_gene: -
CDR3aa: CASFVGSGGIGELFF
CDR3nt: TGTGCCAGCTTTGTCGGCTCCGGGGGTATCGGGGAGCTGTTTTTT

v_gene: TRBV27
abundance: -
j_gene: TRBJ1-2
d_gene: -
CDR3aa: CASSLQGGLYGYTF
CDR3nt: TGTGCCAGCAGTTTACAGGGAGGCCTCTATGGCTACACCTTC

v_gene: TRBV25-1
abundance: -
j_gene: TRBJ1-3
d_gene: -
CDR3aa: CASSGLRGNTIYF
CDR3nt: TGTGCCAGCAGTGGACTACGCGGAAACACCATATATTTT

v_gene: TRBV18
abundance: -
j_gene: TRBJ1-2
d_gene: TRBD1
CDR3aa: CASSPGQGRDYGYTF
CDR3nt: TGTGCCAGCTCACCTGGACAGGGACGAGACTATGGCTACACCTTC

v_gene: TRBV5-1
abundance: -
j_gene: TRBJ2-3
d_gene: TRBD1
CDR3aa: CASSSDRGGDTQYF
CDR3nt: TGCGCCAGCAGCTCTGACAGGGGTGGAGATACGCAGTATTTT

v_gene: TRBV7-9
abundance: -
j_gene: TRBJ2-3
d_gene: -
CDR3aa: CASSSSRTDTQYF
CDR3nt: TGTGCCAGCAGCTCTTCCCGCACAGATACGCAGTATTTT

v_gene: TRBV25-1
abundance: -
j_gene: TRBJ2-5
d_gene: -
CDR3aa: CASRGAIPTGTQYF
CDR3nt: TGTGCCAGCAGGGGGGCCATCCCGACGGGGACCCAGTACTTC

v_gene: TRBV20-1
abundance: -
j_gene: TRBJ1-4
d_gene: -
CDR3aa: CRGASNEKLFF
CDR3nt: TGCAGGGGGGCGAGCAATGAAAAACTGTTTTTT